The 10 T cell receptor beta chains in this list originate from one sample, sequenced in a study of blood T cell repertoires in COVID-19. Here immunoSEQ multiplex PCR was the method, and the copy in TCRdb shows in-frame clones only, minus some. The sample has roughly 400,000 clones; approximately 90% are singletons. The sequenced material came from PBMCs or T cells enriched from blood (not recorded which). The receptors here all came from a woman aged 45-59 years who had recovered from COVID-19.

CDR3 DNA: TGTGCCAGCAGCTTACAAGCGGGGGGCGTCGCAGATACGCAGTATTTT. This codes for CASSLQAGGVADTQYF. This rearrangement joins TRBV7-2 to TRBJ2-3, with TRBD2 matching over 9 bases. Germline V lookup: CDR1 SGHTA, CDR2 FQGNSA. The CDR3 extends over 16 amino acids. Germline trimming cut 2 bases from V and 4 bases from J; bases unmatched to any gene: 7.

J is TRBJ2-5 and V is TRBV30; weak D call: TRBD2 (6 bases). The CDR3 is 16 residues long. Trimming stripped 7 bases from V and 4 bases from J, with 25 bases between. Germline values: CDR1 GTSNPN, CDR2 SVGIG (reference sequence). CDR3 sequence: CALASEPGLWGETQYF. Here the CDR3 DNA reads TGTGCCTTAGCCTCCGAACCGGGACTTTGGGGAGAGACCCAGTACTTC.

For this clone: One end of the junction varies from germline; a read error may be responsible. V usage is TRBV28 and J usage is TRBJ2-7; TRBD1 matches at 7 bases. In germline, CDR1 is MDHEN, CDR2 SYDVKM. The CDR3 spans 12 residues. CDR3 in amino acids: CASSSTNRGEDF. The CDR3 DNA sequence: TGTGCCAGCAGTTCAACCAACAGGGGAGAGGACTTC.

The chain has TRBV5-4 and TRBJ2-1, with 10 bases matching TRBD2. This CDR3 region has 15 residues. V dropped 3 bases and J dropped 5; count of bases not matched to a gene: 5. Germline V lookup: CDR1 SGHNT, CDR2 YYREEE (reference sequence). CDR3 sequence reads: CASSSLAGLNNEQFF. CDR3 coding DNA: TGTGCCAGCAGCTCACTAGCGGGGTTAAACAATGAGCAGTTCTTC.

The chain joins TRBV5-1 to TRBJ2-3; TRBD1 might be the D (5 bases). The germline V gene has CDR1 SGHRS and CDR2 YFSETQ. This CDR3 comprises 13 residues. V was clipped by 2 bases and J by 4 bases, with 8 bases between them. The CDR3: CASSLLTADTQYF. CDR3 sequence (DNA): TGCGCCAGCAGCTTATTGACAGCAGATACGCAGTATTTT.

This chain connects TRBV5-1 to TRBJ2-5; a possible D gene is TRBD2 (5 bases). CDR1 and CDR2 from the germline V gene are SGHRS and YFSETQ. Trimming shortened V by 4 bases and J by 2 bases, and 15 bases separated the two germline ends. CDR3 length: 15 residues. The CDR3 sequence: CASSPTGIDQETQYF. The CDR3 nucleotides read TGCGCCAGCAGCCCTACCGGGATAGATCAAGAGACCCAGTACTTC. Full variable domain (remainder filled in from reference TRBV5-1 and TRBJ2-5): KAGVTQTPRYLIKTRGQQVTLSCSPISGHRSVSWYQQTPGQGLQFLFEYFSETQRNKGNFPGRFSGRQFSNSRSEMNVSTLELGDSALYLCASSPTGIDQETQYFGPGTRLLVL.

The chain links TRBV5-8 to TRBJ1-2, with D possibly being TRBD1 (6 bases). Germline V CDR1 and CDR2: SGHTS, YDEGEE. V was clipped by 4 bases and J by 1 base, with 17 bases between them. This CDR3 has 16 residues. The CDR3 is CASSPRYREVNYGYTF. The DNA for the CDR3 is TGTGCCAGCAGCCCTCGATACAGGGAAGTTAACTATGGCTACACCTTC.

This clone was recorded only once. This rearrangement joins TRBV15 to TRBJ1-2; D is unresolved. The CDR3 covers 13 residues. Germline loops: CDR1 LNHNV, CDR2 YYDKDF (reference sequence). The ends were cut back, 5 bases at V and 6 bases at J, with 13 bases in the middle. CDR3 sequence: CATSPPNRNGYTF. Written as DNA, the CDR3 is TGTGCCACCAGCCCCCCTAACAGAAATGGCTACACCTTC.

The CDR3 sequence is CATSDIQGNTGELFF. In nucleotides, the CDR3 is TGTGCCACCAGTGATATACAGGGGAACACCGGGGAGCTGTTTTTT. The chain employs TRBV24-1 and TRBJ2-2; tentatively, D is TRBD1 (6 bases). CDR3 length: 15 residues. CDR1 and CDR2 (germline): KGHDR, SFDVKD. V lost 3 bases and J 1 base, leaving 8 bases between the germline ends.

V is TRBV2 and J is TRBJ1-3, with 8 nucleotides matching TRBD1. CDR3 length: 15 residues. From germline, CDR1 is SNHLY and CDR2 FYNNEI. Trimming cost V 7 bases and J 6 bases; bases outside gene matches: 11. DNA for the CDR3: TGTGCCAGCACGGACGAGACAGGGGTAGTAAACACCATATATTTT. The encoded protein is CASTDETGVVNTIYF.